The sequence of this T cell receptor (beta chain) was determined in a study of blood T cell repertoires in COVID-19. TCRdb keeps only in-frame clones here, not all; method: immunoSEQ multiplex PCR. The sample carries about 230,000 clones, approximately 83% recorded once. Sequenced material: peripheral blood. The receptor's source is a man aged 45-60 years with active or convalescent COVID-19.

In DNA form, the CDR3 reads TGTGCCTCTCAGCAGGGGCCTACCTACGAGCAGTACTTC. Translating it yields CASQQGPTYEQYF. The chain joins TRBV2 to TRBJ2-7; tentative D call: TRBD1 (6 bases). In germline, CDR1 is SNHLY, CDR2 FYNNEI. V lost 11 bases to trimming and J lost 2 bases, with 16 bases between them. The CDR3 is 13 residues long.